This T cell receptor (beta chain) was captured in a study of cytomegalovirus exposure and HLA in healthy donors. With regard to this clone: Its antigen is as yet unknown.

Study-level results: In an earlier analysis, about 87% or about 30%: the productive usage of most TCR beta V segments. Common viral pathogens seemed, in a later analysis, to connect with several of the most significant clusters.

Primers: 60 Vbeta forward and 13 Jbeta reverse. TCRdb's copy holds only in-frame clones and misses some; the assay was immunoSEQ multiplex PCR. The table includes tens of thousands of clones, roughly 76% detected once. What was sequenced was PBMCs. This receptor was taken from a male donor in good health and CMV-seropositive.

CDR3 DNA sequence: TGTGCCAGCAGCCGGGGGGGGGTTAAAGATACGCAGTATTTT. It is translated as CASSRGGVKDTQYF. This chain uses TRBV2 with TRBJ2-3; 8 bases fit TRBD2. The CDR3 is made up of 14 amino acids. V lost 6 bases, J lost 5 bases, and 7 bases stayed unmatched. Looked up from germline, CDR1 is SNHLY and CDR2 is FYNNEI.